This T cell receptor (beta chain) came from a study of T cells in Graves' hyperthyroidism and ophthalmopathy. Overall study findings and caveats: The model foresaw ophthalmopathy a median around 6 months prior to onset. Among clonotypes expanded in thyroid above 0.001, most were also found in blood.

Researchers amplified the TCR beta CDR3 regions from RNA transcripts. RT-PCR in the first round (using the HTBI primer set) targeted the TCR CDR3. TCRdb re-analysed the multiplex PCR reads in MiXCR, keeping a single row per CDR3 protein. This sample has 350,000 to 400,000 distinct CDR3 sequences; 15% occur once, and the top ten carry roughly 33%. The CDR3 contains 16 residues. The germline V gene has CDR1 ENHRY and CDR2 SYGVKD. V was cut by 4 bases and J by 0 bases, with 12 bases left in between. Concerning this clonotype: Antigen unknown.

The receptor was isolated from a woman in her 30s with Graves' hyperthyroidism. The sample comprised blood. The chain couples TRBV10-3 to TRBJ2-2; no reliable D call. The CDR3 loop is CAISGNKGSNTGELFF. The CDR3 DNA reads as TGTGCCATCAGTGGGAATAAGGGCTCGAACACCGGGGAGCTGTTTTTT.